This TCR beta chain was identified during a study of T cell changes during pregnancy in multiple sclerosis. The CDR3 runs 15 residues. V lost 0 bases and J 4 bases, leaving 11 bases between the germline ends. Looked up from germline, CDR1 is SGHTS and CDR2 is YDEGEE. The assay was immunoSEQ multiplex PCR, and TCRdb's table has in-frame clones only and misses some. Of tens of thousands of clones listed, about 95% are singletons. The sequences come from peripheral blood, collected in the third trimester of pregnancy. The clonotype originates from a female donor with multiple sclerosis, enrolled in a pregnancy study. The rearrangement uses TRBV5-8 and TRBJ2-1, with D perhaps TRBD1 (7 bases). The CDR3, as DNA: TGTGCCAGCAGCTTGGGCAGGGGGACTTACAATGAGCAGTTCTTC. Amino acid sequence: CASSLGRGTYNEQFF.